A single sample is the source of the 32 T cell receptor beta chains below, sequenced in a study of identical twins. From the 5' RACE reads, TCRdb called clonotypes with MiXCR, one entry per CDR3 protein. The repertoire holds some 1,600,000 distinct CDR3 sequences, with under 35% as singletons. The sample was cord blood. These receptor sequences come from a newborn girl in good health.

The chain combines TRBV28 with TRBJ2-7, with a tentative D call TRBD2 (5 bases). Germline assignment: CDR1 MDHEN and CDR2 SYDVKM. Trimming cost V 3 bases and J 6 bases, with 12 bases left between them. The CDR3 sequence is 13 residues long. The CDR3, as DNA: TGTGCCAGCAGTTTCCCGCCGGCGGGCGAGCAGTACTTC. Its translation is CASSFPPAGEQYF.

This clonotype was picked up a small number of times. The rearrangement links TRBV27 to TRBJ1-2; the D gene is possibly TRBD1 (6 bases). Germline V CDR1 and CDR2: MNHEY, SMNVEV (reference sequence). V was pared by 5 bases and J by 10 bases, with 11 bases between. The CDR3 totals 11 residues. The chain's CDR3 is CASSLDRTYTF. The CDR3 DNA reads as TGTGCCAGCAGTCTTGACAGGACCTACACCTTC.

The V gene is TRBV5-1, the J gene TRBJ2-1; 8 nucleotides align to TRBD2. CDR3 length equals 13 residues. Germline CDR1 and CDR2: SGHRS and YFSETQ. V lost 7 bases, J lost 9 bases, and 9 bases stayed unmatched. The CDR3 region is CASSSGSGSEQFF. The CDR3 bases are TGCGCCAGCTCAAGCGGGAGTGGCAGTGAGCAGTTCTTC.

This clonotype has a handful of counts. The chain carries TRBV30 and TRBJ1-5; possible D gene TRBD1, 5 bases. This CDR3 has 12 residues. Looked up from germline, CDR1 is GTSNPN and CDR2 is SVGIG (reference sequence). V lost 5 bases to trimming and J lost 4 bases, with 9 bases between them. The CDR3 loop reads CAWDRENQPQHF. The CDR3 bases are TGTGCCTGGGACAGAGAAAATCAGCCCCAGCATTTT.

In this sample, this clonotype turned up once. V gene TRBV12-3 or TRBV12-4 combines with J gene TRBJ1-1; D ambiguous. Trimming pared 11 bases from V and 3 bases from J, leaving 16 bases between. The CDR3 extends over 13 amino acids. CDR3 sequence reads: CAGWDVIDTEAFF. CDR3 in DNA: TGTGCCGGCTGGGATGTTATAGACACTGAAGCTTTCTTT.

The rearrangement links TRBV12-5 to TRBJ1-2; 9 bases agree with TRBD1. CDR3 length equals 14 residues. V was pared by 4 bases and J by 5 bases, with 5 bases of the junction left unmatched. The germline V gene encodes CDR1 LGHNT and CDR2 FRNRAP. The CDR3 spells CASGSRDRAYGYTF. CDR3 sequence (DNA): TGTGCTAGTGGTTCCCGGGACAGGGCTTATGGCTACACCTTC.

The sample holds a few counts of this clonotype. V is TRBV12-3 or TRBV12-4 and J is TRBJ2-3, with 15 bases matching TRBD2. Trimming removed 3 bases from V and 5 bases from J; junction bases left unmatched: 6. The CDR3 is made up of 17 amino acids. DNA of the CDR3: TGTGCCAGCAGTTTTCGGACTAGCGGGGGGGCGGGAGATACGCAGTATTTT. This gives the protein CASSFRTSGGAGDTQYF.

This clonotype was recorded many times. An end of the junction does not agree with germline; a read error may underlie this. The rearrangement links TRBV2 to TRBJ1-1; D gene unclear. Germline V lookup: CDR1 SNHLY, CDR2 FYNNEI. This CDR3 spans 13 amino acids. CDR3 DNA: TGTGCCAGCAGCGAAGGCCGGAACACTGAAGCTTTCTTT. It translates to CASSEGRNTEAFF.

This clonotype was observed a handful of times. In DNA, the CDR3 is TGCAGCGTGAAGGGGGGTGGCGGCTACACCTTC. Its protein is CSVKGGGGYTF. The rearrangement links TRBV29-1 to TRBJ1-2; weak D call: TRBD1 (6 bases). This CDR3 is built from 11 residues. Per the germline V gene, CDR1 is SQVTM and CDR2 is ANQGSEA. Between the trimmed V and J ends, which lost 6 bases and 8 bases, there was a span of 13 bases.

This clonotype was counted only a few times. J is TRBJ2-7 and V is TRBV12-5, with 8 bases identical to TRBD2. CDR1 is LGHNT, CDR2 FRNRAP, per germline. The CDR3 is 14 amino acids. V shed 0 bases, J shed 5 bases, and the junction held 3 bases outside the gene matches. The CDR3 coding sequence is TGTGCTAGTGGTTTGGTTTCCGGGAGGGACGAGCAGTACTTC. Protein sequence: CASGLVSGRDEQYF.

This chain uses TRBV9 with TRBJ1-6; D is unresolved. The CDR3 is 19 amino acids. The V gene lost 0 bases and the J gene lost 4 bases, with 20 bases spanning the gap. Germline V gene data show CDR1 as SGDLS and CDR2 as YYNGEE. As DNA, the CDR3 is TGTGCCAGCAGCGTAGCTGAGAGCCAGCGGCGGATATATAATTCACCCCTCCACTTT. This translates into CASSVAESQRRIYNSPLHF.

This clonotype has only a few counts. The chain recombines TRBV20-1 with TRBJ2-4, with D possibly matching TRBD2 (6 bases). This CDR3 spans 12 amino acids. Trimming left V 3 bases short and J 8 bases short, with 11 bases between. Germline CDR1 DFQATT, CDR2 SNEGSKA (reference sequence). The CDR3 nucleotides are TGCAGTGCTAGCGGGAGAGCGGACATTCAGTACTTC. Encoded protein: CSASGRADIQYF.

This sequence joins TRBV6-6 and TRBJ2-7; D remains unclear. Germline CDR1 and CDR2: MNHNY and SVGAGI (reference sequence). Deletions cut 6 bases from V and 2 bases from J, with 14 bases between. This CDR3 has 14 residues. CDR3 DNA: TGTGCCAGCAGGGCCTTACAAGGGACCTACGAGCAGTACTTC. Protein sequence: CASRALQGTYEQYF.

Only a few counts were recorded for this clonotype. The chain couples TRBV20-1 to TRBJ2-1; 7 bases agree with TRBD1. The J call is doubtful: the DNA matches TRBJ2-7 better. The CDR3 sequence is 16 residues long. CDR1 and CDR2 from the germline V gene are DFQATT and SNEGSKA (reference sequence). CDR3 in DNA: TGCAGTGCTACCCCCTTCCGGGACAGCTCCTACAATGAGCAGTACTTC. This translates into CSATPFRDSSYNEQYF.

The V gene is TRBV24-1, the J gene TRBJ2-2; the D is unclear. CDR3 size: 14 residues. V lost 0 bases and J 2 bases, leaving 3 bases between the germline ends. Germline V gene lookup returns CDR1 KGHDR and CDR2 SFDVKD. CDR3 nucleotide sequence: TGTGCCACCAGTGATTTGGACAACACCGGGGAGCTGTTTTTT. Its protein is CATSDLDNTGELFF.

As concerns this clonotype: At one of its ends the junction is not consistent with the germline gene, which may arise from a read error. The chain recombines TRBV20-1 with TRBJ1-2; perhaps TRBD1 as D (6 bases). Germline values: CDR1 DFQATT, CDR2 SNEGSKA (reference sequence). The CDR3 totals 12 residues. CDR3 in DNA: TGCAGTTCTAGGGACAATAACTATGGCTACACCTTC. This translates into CSSRDNNYGYTF.

The table lists this clonotype with many counts. The chain is built from TRBV7-9 and TRBJ1-2; D unclear. The V end lost 3 bases, the J end lost 1 base, and 9 bases lay between the germline ends. The CDR3 length is 14 residues. Germline V gives CDR1 SEHNR, CDR2 FQNEAQ (reference sequence). In DNA form, the CDR3 reads TGTGCCAGCAGCTTTGGAACAGATAACTATGGCTACACCTTC. Its protein product is CASSFGTDNYGYTF.

A few counts support this clonotype. The chain uses TRBV20-1 and TRBJ2-1; no reliable D call. This CDR3 has 14 residues. CDR1 DFQATT and CDR2 SNEGSKA come from the germline V gene (reference sequence). Trimming removed 5 bases from V and 2 bases from J, with 13 bases in between. CDR3 amino acids: CSALHGQTYNEQFF. DNA of the CDR3: TGCAGTGCTTTACACGGCCAGACCTACAATGAGCAGTTCTTC.

This chain connects TRBV5-1 to TRBJ1-2, with a tentative D call TRBD1 (6 bases). In germline, CDR1 is SGHRS, CDR2 YFSETQ. Trimming removed 2 bases at V and 8 bases at J, with 16 bases between. This CDR3 contains 14 residues. The CDR3 region is CASSLQGYDGGYTF. CDR3 sequence (DNA): TGCGCCAGCAGCTTACAGGGATACGATGGAGGCTACACCTTC.

A note on this clonotype: A read error may produce the germline difference seen at one junction end. The chain's CDR3 is CASSSGTRDTEYF. DNA of the CDR3: TGTGCCAGCAGCTCCGGGACTAGGGATACGGAGTATTTT. The rearrangement links TRBV7-2 to TRBJ2-3; TRBD2 aligns across 8 bases. Germline assignment: CDR1 SGHTA and CDR2 FQGNSA. The CDR3 is made up of 13 amino acids.

This chain connects TRBV29-1 to TRBJ2-1; 8 nucleotides agree with TRBD1. The CDR3 sequence is 15 residues long. Germline loops: CDR1 SQVTM, CDR2 ANQGSEA. With 4 bases clipped from V and 4 bases from J, the junction kept 9 bases outside the gene matches. The CDR3 DNA is TGCAGCGTTGCGCGGGACAGGCCGGTTTACAATGAGCAGTTCTTC. This translates into CSVARDRPVYNEQFF.

This clonotype turned up a few times. V is TRBV10-3 and J is TRBJ2-7; tentatively, D is TRBD1 (5 bases). The CDR3 runs to 15 residues. Germline V CDR1 and CDR2: ENHRY, SYGVKD. V was clipped by 6 bases and J by 0 bases, with 15 bases between them. Written as DNA, the CDR3 is TGTGCCATCAGAAAGGCTGATGGGGCCTCCTACGAGCAGTACTTC. It encodes CAIRKADGASYEQYF.

Ten or more counts support this clonotype. The chain joins TRBV27 to TRBJ2-4; D is unresolved. CDR1 and CDR2 from the germline V gene are MNHEY and SMNVEV (reference sequence). V lost 5 bases and J 3 bases, leaving 8 bases between the germline ends. The CDR3 loop spans 13 amino acids. The CDR3 protein is CASSPRNKNIQYF. The CDR3 nucleotides read TGTGCCAGCAGTCCCCGGAACAAAAACATTCAGTACTTC.

This clonotype turned up a few times. This chain links TRBV5-1 with TRBJ1-1; 8 nucleotides line up with TRBD1. CDR3 length equals 15 residues. V lost 4 bases to trimming and J lost 1 base; unmatched junction nucleotides: 6. Germline assignment: CDR1 SGHRS and CDR2 YFSETQ. The CDR3 DNA sequence: TGCGCCAGCAGCCCCCAACAGGGGGGGAACACTGAAGCTTTCTTT. This codes for CASSPQQGGNTEAFF.

Concerning this clonotype: One end of the junction does not line up with germline, which may come from a read error. The V gene is TRBV3-1, the J gene TRBJ2-4; 7 bases line up with TRBD1. Germline CDR1 and CDR2: LGHDT and YNNKEL (reference sequence). The CDR3 has 14 amino acids. For the CDR3, the DNA is TGTGCCAGCAGCCAAAGACAGGGCGTTGACATTGAGTACTTC. Encoded protein: CASSQRQGVDIEYF.

The chain employs TRBV27 and TRBJ2-4, with TRBD1 as a possible D gene (5 bases). Germline V CDR1 and CDR2: MNHEY, SMNVEV (reference sequence). This CDR3 has 16 amino acids. Between the trimmed V and J ends, which lost 1 base and 0 bases, there was a span of 10 bases. The CDR3 DNA follows: TGTGCCAGCAGTTTATATCACAGGCTAGCCAAAAACATTCAGTACTTC. This codes for CASSLYHRLAKNIQYF.

This clonotype has more than one count but fewer than ten. V is TRBV27 and J is TRBJ2-1, with TRBD2 matching 9 bases. Germline V gene lookup returns CDR1 MNHEY and CDR2 SMNVEV (reference sequence). Trimming at V came to 3 bases and at J to 4 bases, leaving 7 bases not matched to a gene. This CDR3 has 16 residues. CDR3 region: CASSFPGREGYNEQFF. The CDR3, as DNA: TGTGCCAGCAGTTTCCCAGGGCGGGAGGGGTACAATGAGCAGTTCTTC.

This chain uses TRBV6-5 with TRBJ2-1, with TRBD2 matching 8 bases. Per the germline V gene, CDR1 is MNHEY and CDR2 is SVGAGI. J gave up 8 bases and V 2 bases, and 5 bases lay outside the gene matches. This CDR3 region has 14 residues. The CDR3 region is CASSYGTSMYEQFF. For the CDR3, the DNA is TGTGCCAGCAGTTACGGGACTAGTATGTATGAGCAGTTCTTC.

This clonotype was counted only a few times. CDR3 sequence: CASSSPGLAGIDEQFF. CDR3 sequence (DNA): TGTGCCAGCAGCTCTCCGGGACTAGCGGGGATAGATGAGCAGTTCTTC. The chain links TRBV7-9 to TRBJ2-1; 13 bases fit TRBD2. Germline assignment: CDR1 SEHNR and CDR2 FQNEAQ (reference sequence). This CDR3 spans 16 amino acids. V shed 4 bases, J shed 8 bases, and the junction held 8 bases outside the gene matches.

On this clonotype: This could be a read error, since a much larger clone is one nucleotide away. The J gene is TRBJ2-1, the V gene TRBV11-2, with a weak D call TRBD2 (6 bases). Between the trimmed V and J ends, which lost 3 bases and 6 bases, there was a span of 9 bases. This CDR3 has 13 residues. Germline V gives CDR1 SGHAT, CDR2 FQNNGV. DNA of the CDR3: TGTGCCAGCAGCTTGCGACTAGTCAATGAGCAGTTCTTC. Its translation: CASSLRLVNEQFF.

V gene TRBV28 combines with J gene TRBJ2-7; 16 bases line up with TRBD2. The V gene's germline CDR1 is MDHEN and CDR2 SYDVKM. This CDR3 has 18 amino acids. V was pared by 2 bases and J by 1 base, with 5 bases of the junction left unmatched. CDR3 bases: TGTGCCAGCAGTTTAGGGACTAGCGGGAGGGCCGTTTCCTACGAGCAGTACTTC. Translated, it gives CASSLGTSGRAVSYEQYF.

This clonotype occurred many times. The genes are TRBV21-1 and TRBJ1-2; the table's D call of TRBD1 was not tested on the DNA. TRBV21-1 is a pseudogene segment. The CDR3 is 18 residues long. DNA of the CDR3: TGTGCCAGCAGCAACGGCGAATCGACAGGGAGCGGCAACTATGGCTACACCTTC. Its translation: CASSNGESTGSGNYGYTF.